The clone carrying this T cell receptor beta chain was seen a few times. Its antigen remains unknown. Germline V gene lookup returns CDR1 ENHRY and CDR2 SYGVKD. The CDR3 consists of 14 residues. Unmatched junction bases numbered 7, after V lost 6 bases and J lost 3 bases. TCRdb reanalysed the RT-PCR reads using MiXCR and keeps one entry per CDR3 protein. The sample lists about 650,000 distinct CDR3 sequences, around 15% seen once, with less than 9% in the top ten. This record comes from a study of response to subunit inactivated influenza vaccine. Overall study results and limits: Few new T cells, the authors suggested, are recruited by each seasonal influenza vaccination.

V gene TRBV10-3 combines with J gene TRBJ2-7; 8 nucleotides agree with TRBD1. This TCR derives from a man aged 50 to 59 who received an inactivated influenza vaccine. The specimen was PBMCs from blood, collected less than 15 days before vaccination. The chain's CDR3 is CAIRRTGSDYEQYF. DNA of the CDR3: TGTGCCATCAGGAGGACAGGGTCAGACTACGAGCAGTACTTC.